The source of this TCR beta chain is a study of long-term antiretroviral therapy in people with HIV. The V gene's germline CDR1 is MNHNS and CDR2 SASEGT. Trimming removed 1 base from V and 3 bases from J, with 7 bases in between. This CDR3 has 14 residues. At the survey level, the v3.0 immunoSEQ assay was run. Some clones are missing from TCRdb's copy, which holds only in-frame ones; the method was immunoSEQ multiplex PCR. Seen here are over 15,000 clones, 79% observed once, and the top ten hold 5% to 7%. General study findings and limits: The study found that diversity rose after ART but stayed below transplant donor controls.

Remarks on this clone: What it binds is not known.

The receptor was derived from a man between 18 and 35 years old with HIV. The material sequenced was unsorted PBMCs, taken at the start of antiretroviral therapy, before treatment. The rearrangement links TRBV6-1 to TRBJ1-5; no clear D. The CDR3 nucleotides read TGTGCCAGCAGTGAAGGGGGATACAATCAGCCCCAGCATTTT. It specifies CASSEGGYNQPQHF.